This entry lists 8 T cell receptor beta chains sequenced from one sample in a study of cytotoxic CD8 clonotypes in ibrutinib-treated CLL. Sequencing was performed with immunoSEQ multiplex PCR; in TCRdb, only in-frame clones are kept and a portion is missing. The sample shows 150,000 to 200,000 clones, over 75% of them seen only once. The sample consisted of PBMCs, taken at disease progression, from a patient treated with ibrutinib. The receptors derive from a human donor with chronic lymphocytic leukemia.

The chain is built from TRBV15 and TRBJ2-5; tentatively, D is TRBD1 or TRBD2 (6 bases each). The V end lost 3 bases, the J end lost 5 bases, and 13 bases lay between the germline ends. Germline V gene lookup returns CDR1 LNHNV and CDR2 YYDKDF (reference sequence). The CDR3 extends over 14 amino acids. CDR3 residues: CATSRGAGRETQYF. CDR3 sequence (DNA): TGTGCCACCAGCAGGGGGGCGGGACGGGAGACCCAGTACTTC.

This rearrangement joins TRBV14 to TRBJ1-3; D is unclear. The CDR3 is 14 residues long. The V end lost 1 base, the J end lost 0 bases, and 4 bases lay between the germline ends. Germline V CDR1 and CDR2: SGHDN, FVKESK. As DNA, the CDR3 is TGTGCCAGCAGCCAAGTAGTCTCTGGAAACACCATATATTTT. Protein product: CASSQVVSGNTIYF. Together with reference TRBV14 and TRBJ1-3, the CDR3 gives the full variable domain: EAGVTQFPSHSVIEKGQTVTLRCDPISGHDNLYWYRRVMGKEIKFLLHFVKESKQDESGMPNNRFLAERTGGTYSTLKVQPAELEDSGVYFCASSQVVSGNTIYFGEGSWLTVV.

The chain joins TRBV9 to TRBJ2-3, with TRBD2 matching 8 bases. The CDR3 runs 16 residues. V shed 5 bases, J shed 1 base, and the junction held 9 bases outside the gene matches. Germline loops: CDR1 SGDLS, CDR2 YYNGEE. As DNA, the CDR3 is TGTGCCAGCAGTTCTAGGAGAGCGGGAGGCACAGATACGCAGTATTTT. This sequence encodes CASSSRRAGGTDTQYF.

This chain connects TRBV5-1 to TRBJ1-4, with D possibly matching TRBD1 (6 bases). There are 17 residues in the CDR3. Between the trimmed V and J ends, which lost 8 bases and 5 bases, there was a span of 25 bases. Germline loops: CDR1 SGHRS, CDR2 YFSETQ. CDR3 loop: CARTQPVSGTRNEKLFF. In nucleotides, the CDR3 is TGCGCCAGAACGCAACCGGTCTCCGGGACAAGGAATGAAAAACTGTTTTTT.

The rearrangement uses TRBV9 and TRBJ1-1; weak D call: TRBD1 (6 bases). V lost 0 bases and J lost 4, with 13 bases in between. Germline V gives CDR1 SGDLS, CDR2 YYNGEE. The CDR3 consists of 15 residues. CDR3 protein: CASSVGAGAGTEAFF. In nucleotides, the CDR3 is TGTGCCAGCAGCGTAGGAGCAGGGGCAGGCACTGAAGCTTTCTTT.

The gene calls are TRBV27 and TRBJ2-7; either TRBD1 or TRBD2 may fit D (5 bases each). From germline, CDR1 is MNHEY and CDR2 SMNVEV (reference sequence). The CDR3 contains 15 residues. The ends were cut back, 5 bases at V and 4 bases at J, with 18 bases in the middle. The CDR3 DNA follows: TGTGCCAGCAGTAACGGGGACCAATACCTATACGAGCAGTACTTC. It codes for CASSNGDQYLYEQYF.

The chain is built from TRBV9 and TRBJ1-3; a possible D gene is TRBD1 (5 bases). V lost 7 bases to trimming and J lost 0 bases, with 8 bases between them. The length of the CDR3 is 13 residues. CDR1 and CDR2 from the germline V gene are SGDLS and YYNGEE. CDR3 in DNA: TGTGCCAGCGGGGGGAGCTCTGGAAACACCATATATTTT. Its protein is CASGGSSGNTIYF.

The chain uses TRBV19 and TRBJ1-5; 7 bases are a match to TRBD1. The CDR3 is 14 amino acids. Germline V gives CDR1 LNHDA, CDR2 SQIVND (reference sequence). J was trimmed by 5 bases and V by 7 bases; bases with no gene match: 8. CDR3 sequence: CASNRGVGYQPQHF. The DNA for the CDR3 is TGTGCCAGTAACAGGGGAGTAGGCTATCAGCCCCAGCATTTT.